Below, one T cell receptor (beta chain) is given with its context. One end of the junction does not line up with germline, which may come from a read error. This sample stems from a study of blood T cell repertoires in COVID-19. Study overall: The analysed material was cDNA or gDNA that came from T cells, B-cell-depleted T cells, or PBMCs.

The CDR3 covers 15 residues. Germline CDR1 and CDR2: SGHAT and FQNNGV. Study processing details: Amplifying reference gene primers gave estimates of nucleated cell counts. Only in-frame clones appear in the TCRdb table, and some are missing; sequencing was by immunoSEQ multiplex PCR. V and J calls and clone size come straight from that table; D and trimming were deduced from the DNA. This sample has about 200,000 clones, with 86% found just once. Membership in each cohort depended on participant-reported clinical history. This chain connects TRBV11-2 to TRBJ1-1; 7 bases line up with TRBD1. The receptor comes from a woman aged 35 to 49 in a cohort exposed to, infected with or recovered from COVID-19 (not recorded which). The sample consisted of PBMCs or T cells enriched from blood (not recorded which). The CDR3 reads CASSLDGQVNTEAFF. As DNA, the CDR3 is TGTGCCAGCAGCCTAGATGGACAGGTGAACACTGAAGCTTTCTTT.